This TCR beta chain was captured in a study of T cells in Graves' hyperthyroidism and ophthalmopathy. Study-wide results and limits: Blood also showed most of the thyroid clonotypes that were expanded above 0.001. Ophthalmopathy was identified by the model a median around 6.9 months ahead of onset.

A few counts support this clonotype. The antigen is undetermined. RNA transcripts were the template for amplifying TCR beta CDR3 regions. Using the HTBI primer set, a first-round RT-PCR was run on the TCR CDR3. TCRdb re-called the multiplex PCR reads with MiXCR, one entry per CDR3 protein. The table shows about 640,000 distinct CDR3 sequences, with less than 25% occurring only once. Disease lasting under 3 months, a NOSPECS grade of at least 4, and a Clinical Activity Score of at least 3 were features of the ophthalmopathy patients. Clinical symptoms, serum thyroxine and TRAb, thyroid ultrasound and orbital computed tomography were used for the diagnoses. This TCR came from a man aged 30-40 years with Graves' ophthalmopathy. Sample: blood.

CDR3 nucleotides: TGTGCCAGCAGGGTGTACCTGGACAACTCTGGAAACACCATATATTTT. Amino acid sequence: CASRVYLDNSGNTIYF. The chain carries TRBV6-1 and TRBJ1-3; perhaps TRBD1 as D (5 bases). The CDR3 extends over 16 amino acids. V was clipped by 6 bases and J by 0 bases, with 15 bases between them. Germline CDR1 is MNHNS and CDR2 is SASEGT.